Each of the 29 T cell receptor beta chains below was sequenced from the same sample in a study of human T cells and chemical hapten exposure. MiXCR, run by TCRdb on the RACE reads, gives a single entry per CDR3 protein. The sample records 45,000 to 60,000 distinct CDR3 sequences, 9.5% to 15% being singletons. Sample time point: patch test 3, about 24 weeks after DPC sensitization. Treatment noted: therapeutic diphenylcyclopropenone sensitization with weekly scalp DPC. The material was whole blood, obtained in connection with sensitization to the hapten diphenylcyclopropenone (DPC). The receptor source for this set is a man younger than 45 with alopecia areata. Some clones in this sample may be carry-over from other donors' samples.

The V and J genes are TRBV7-2 and TRBJ2-6, with D tentatively TRBD1 (6 bases). Trimming cost V 1 base and J 0 bases, with 16 bases left between them. The CDR3 is 19 residues long. In germline, CDR1 is SGHTA, CDR2 FQGNSA. CDR3 sequence: CASSLGPGQQLSGANVLTF. The CDR3, as DNA: TGTGCCAGCAGCTTAGGGCCGGGACAACAACTCTCTGGGGCCAACGTCCTGACTTTC.

This clonotype was detected many times. CDR3 in DNA: TGTGCCAGCTCACAGGAGGTTGGATCCTACGAGCAGTACTTC. Translating gives CASSQEVGSYEQYF. The chain links TRBV18 to TRBJ2-7; D is perhaps TRBD2 (5 bases). The CDR3 is 14 residues long. Germline V gives CDR1 KGHSH, CDR2 LQKENI. V shed 4 bases and J shed 1 base, with 11 bases lying between them.

This clonotype was counted at least ten times. The chain couples TRBV2 to TRBJ2-2; possible D gene TRBD1, 6 bases. The CDR3 is 14 amino acids. Trimming cost V 6 bases and J 7 bases, with 15 bases left between them. The germline V gene has CDR1 SNHLY and CDR2 FYNNEI. In nucleotides, the CDR3 is TGTGCCAGCAGAACAGGGTCAATGCTCGGGGAGCTGTTTTTT. The encoded protein is CASRTGSMLGELFF.

The chain carries TRBV20-1 and TRBJ2-5, with 9 positions matching TRBD1. The CDR3 spans 15 residues. Trimming removed 5 bases from V and 1 base from J; junction bases left unmatched: 8. From germline, CDR1 is DFQATT and CDR2 SNEGSKA (reference sequence). The CDR3 here is CSAQTGGGVQETQYF. The CDR3 nucleotides read TGCAGTGCTCAGACAGGGGGAGGGGTCCAAGAGACCCAGTACTTC.

This clonotype was seen many times. The V gene is TRBV11-1, the J gene TRBJ2-3; the D call may be TRBD1 or TRBD2 (5 bases each). The V end lost 2 bases, the J end lost 2 bases, and 14 bases lay between the germline ends. CDR3 size: 16 residues. Germline assignment: CDR1 SGHAT and CDR2 FQDESV (reference sequence). The CDR3 DNA is TGTGCCAGCAGCTTATACCGCCGGGGCGTCACAGATACGCAGTATTTT. This codes for CASSLYRRGVTDTQYF.

This clonotype was detected many times. The chain carries TRBV5-1 and TRBJ1-1; tentative D call: TRBD1 (5 bases). CDR3 length equals 13 residues. V dropped 4 bases and J dropped 1 base, with 8 bases sitting between them. Germline CDR1 and CDR2: SGHRS and YFSETQ. The CDR3 DNA reads as TGCGCCAGCAGCAGGGGTACGAACACTGAAGCTTTCTTT. It specifies CASSRGTNTEAFF.

This clonotype came up many times. The chain carries TRBV18 and TRBJ2-5; 10 bases agree with TRBD1. Germline loops: CDR1 KGHSH, CDR2 LQKENI. The CDR3 runs 17 residues. Trimming cost V 4 bases and J 3 bases; bases outside gene matches: 11. The CDR3 region is CASSRFSTGGAKETQYF. The CDR3 DNA sequence: TGTGCCAGCTCACGATTTTCGACAGGGGGCGCAAAAGAGACCCAGTACTTC.

This clonotype was found many times. The genes are TRBV7-2 and TRBJ1-3, with no clear D. V gave up 3 bases and J gave up 6 bases, with 6 bases separating them. CDR3 length: 12 amino acids. Germline V gives CDR1 SGHTA, CDR2 FQGNSA. The CDR3 nucleotides are TGTGCCAGCAGCTTTTCGGCAAACACCATATATTTT. It translates to CASSFSANTIYF.

This clonotype was detected ten times or more. The chain links TRBV5-1 to TRBJ2-5; D is uncertain. V shed 0 bases and J shed 0 bases, with 0 bases lying between them. Germline V gives CDR1 SGHRS, CDR2 YFSETQ. CDR3 length: 12 residues. The CDR3 loop is CASSLDQETQYF. DNA for the CDR3: TGCGCCAGCAGCTTGGACCAAGAGACCCAGTACTTC.

This clonotype was seen repeatedly, ten times or more. The chain uses TRBV12-3 or TRBV12-4 and TRBJ1-5, with D possibly TRBD1 on 6 matching bases. Trimming took off 4 bases at V and 10 bases at J, with 20 bases between the two ends. This CDR3 is 15 amino acids long. DNA for the CDR3: TGTGCCAGCAGTTCGACAGGCCCCATAATCTTCCCCCAGCATTTT. This translates into CASSSTGPIIFPQHF.

This clonotype was observed at least ten times. The chain has TRBV7-3 and TRBJ1-1; 8 bases fit TRBD1. The CDR3 length is 13 residues. Trimming at V came to 5 bases and at J to 6 bases, leaving 5 bases not matched to a gene. Germline V gives CDR1 SGHTA, CDR2 FQGTGA. The CDR3 region is CASSRDRTSEAFF. The DNA of the CDR3 is TGTGCCAGCAGCCGGGACAGGACATCTGAAGCTTTCTTT.

This clonotype was seen at least ten times. The rearrangement joins TRBV7-3 to TRBJ1-6, with 8 bases identical to TRBD1. Germline V lookup: CDR1 SGHTA, CDR2 FQGTGA. The trim removed 4 bases at V and 8 bases at J, leaving 4 bases unmatched. The CDR3 length is 14 residues. CDR3 residues: CASSSTGEDSPLHF. CDR3 DNA: TGTGCCAGCAGCTCGACAGGGGAGGATTCACCCCTCCACTTT.

This clonotype occurred many times. The V and J genes are TRBV7-2 and TRBJ2-1; D unclear. Trimming removed 5 bases at V and 6 bases at J, with 11 bases between. The CDR3 consists of 13 residues. Per the germline V gene, CDR1 is SGHTA and CDR2 is FQGNSA. The chain's CDR3 is CASSARVANEQFF. CDR3 nucleotides: TGTGCCAGCAGCGCGCGTGTGGCCAATGAGCAGTTCTTC.

This clonotype has a count of ten or more. V is TRBV20-1 and J is TRBJ1-5; tentatively, D is TRBD1 (5 bases). Trimming shortened V by 5 bases and J by 4 bases, and 12 bases separated the two germline ends. The germline V gene encodes CDR1 DFQATT and CDR2 SNEGSKA (reference sequence). The CDR3 loop spans 13 amino acids. CDR3 DNA sequence: TGCAGTGCTGGCCGGGACCGTAATCAGCCCCAGCATTTT. Residues: CSAGRDRNQPQHF.

The rearrangement links TRBV15 to TRBJ2-1; 14 bases line up with TRBD2. The CDR3 is made up of 15 amino acids. V lost 4 bases, J lost 9 bases, and 5 bases stayed unmatched. In germline, CDR1 is LNHNV, CDR2 YYDKDF (reference sequence). CDR3 in DNA: TGTGCCACCAGCATGGGACTAGCGGGGGTTGGTGAGCAGTTCTTC. Its translation: CATSMGLAGVGEQFF.

This clonotype appeared a few times. The chain carries TRBV28 and TRBJ1-6; 8 nucleotides match TRBD1. Germline CDR1 reads MDHEN; CDR2 reads SYDVKM. The CDR3 runs 16 residues. V was clipped by 6 bases and J by 6 bases; unmatched bases: 10. The CDR3 DNA follows: TGTGCCAGCAGCCTAACCGGGACAGGCGCTAATTCACCCCTCCACTTT. Translating it yields CASSLTGTGANSPLHF.

The gene calls are TRBV20-1 and TRBJ2-1; D uncertain. This CDR3 comprises 13 residues. Per the germline V gene, CDR1 is DFQATT and CDR2 is SNEGSKA (reference sequence). Deletions cut 0 bases from V and 4 bases from J, with 7 bases between. CDR3: CSARDRSYNEQFF. In DNA, the CDR3 is TGCAGTGCTAGAGATCGCAGTTACAATGAGCAGTTCTTC.

The V call is TRBV5-1, the J call TRBJ1-4; D not resolved. The CDR3 is 11 residues long. Germline CDR1 SGHRS, CDR2 YFSETQ. The V and J ends lost 4 bases and 12 bases respectively, with 10 bases between them. The CDR3 DNA follows: TGCGCCAGCAGCCCGGGTGAGGAACTGTTTTTT. Its protein is CASSPGEELFF.

This clonotype has more than one count but fewer than ten. This rearrangement joins TRBV11-2 to TRBJ2-1; 11 positions match TRBD2. The J segment lost 4 bases and the V segment lost 2 bases, leaving 10 bases of the junction unmatched. CDR3 length: 18 residues. CDR1 and CDR2 (germline): SGHAT, FQNNGV. This CDR3 is CASSLRPTSGGVYNEQFF. As DNA, the CDR3 is TGTGCCAGCAGCTTAAGGCCTACTAGCGGGGGAGTATACAATGAGCAGTTCTTC. The complete variable domain, with remaining parts taken from reference TRBV11-2 and TRBJ2-1, reads EAGVAQSPRYKIIEKRQSVAFWCNPISGHATLYWYQQILGQGPKLLIQFQNNGVVDDSQLPKDRFSAERLKGVDSTLKIQPAKLEDSAVYLCASSLRPTSGGVYNEQFFGPGTRLTVL.

This clonotype was picked up many times. This sequence joins TRBV29-1 and TRBJ1-2, with TRBD1 matching 8 bases. The trim removed 7 bases at V and 3 bases at J, leaving 13 bases unmatched. Germline-derived CDR1 and CDR2 are SQVTM and ANQGSEA. This CDR3 spans 15 amino acids. CDR3 protein: CSALRPQGADYGYTF. Here the CDR3 DNA reads TGCAGCGCGCTACGCCCGCAGGGGGCTGACTATGGCTACACCTTC.

This clonotype was detected ten times or more. The V call is TRBV5-1, the J call TRBJ2-7; 7 nucleotides match TRBD2. This CDR3 has 15 amino acids. Germline lookup yields CDR1 SGHRS and CDR2 YFSETQ. V dropped 0 bases and J dropped 1; count of bases not matched to a gene: 4. The CDR3 region is CASSLVTGGSYEQYF. The DNA for the CDR3 is TGCGCCAGCAGCTTGGTCACGGGGGGATCCTACGAGCAGTACTTC.

This sequence joins TRBV12-3 or TRBV12-4 and TRBJ1-1; D ambiguous. Trimming took off 6 bases at V and 0 bases at J, with 11 bases between the two ends. The CDR3 loop spans 14 amino acids. CDR3: CASSQNTMNTEAFF. The CDR3 coding sequence is TGTGCCAGCAGCCAGAATACAATGAACACTGAAGCTTTCTTT.

The chain couples TRBV5-4 to TRBJ1-6; D remains unclear. Germline CDR1 reads SGHNT; CDR2 reads YYREEE (reference sequence). V lost 3 bases to trimming and J lost 8 bases, with 12 bases between them. This CDR3 spans 14 amino acids. In DNA, the CDR3 is TGTGCCAGCAGCTCCGTAAACGAGGATTCACCCCTCCACTTT. Its protein product is CASSSVNEDSPLHF.

Ten or more counts support this clonotype. The chain has TRBV24-1 and TRBJ2-1; 8 bases are shared with TRBD2. CDR1 is KGHDR and CDR2 is SFDVKD in the germline V gene. The CDR3 sequence is 15 residues long. The junction had 7 bases not matched to a gene; V was cut back by 3 bases and J by 7 bases. As DNA, the CDR3 is TGTGCCACCAGTGATGACGGTGGCGGGGGGAATGAGCAGTTCTTC. Translation: CATSDDGGGGNEQFF.

V and J are TRBV5-1 and TRBJ1-1; D is ambiguous. The CDR3 consists of 13 residues. Germline V CDR1 and CDR2: SGHRS, YFSETQ. V shed 0 bases and J shed 4 bases, with 7 bases lying between them. The CDR3 is CASSLDPVTEAFF. In DNA form, the CDR3 reads TGCGCCAGCAGCTTGGATCCGGTCACTGAAGCTTTCTTT.

The J gene is TRBJ2-2, the V gene TRBV20-1; tentatively, D is TRBD2 (5 bases). V dropped 1 base and J dropped 2 bases, with 14 bases sitting between them. The CDR3 sequence is 16 residues long. From germline, CDR1 is DFQATT and CDR2 SNEGSKA (reference sequence). CDR3 protein: CSARARGGPNTGELFF. The CDR3 region has the DNA TGCAGTGCTAGAGCCCGCGGAGGCCCAAACACCGGGGAGCTGTTTTTT.

In the case of this clonotype: Because the CDR3 is missing its conserved closing phenylalanine or tryptophan, this is likely a read error. The chain is built from TRBV20-1 and TRBJ2-7, with D possibly being TRBD1 (6 bases). Between the trimmed V and J ends, which lost 3 bases and 5 bases, there was a span of 17 bases. CDR1 DFQATT and CDR2 SNEGSKA come from the germline V gene (reference sequence). CDR3 size: 14 residues. Written as DNA, the CDR3 is TGCAGTGCTAGCGGTCCAGGGGCACAGGACGAGCAGTACCTC. It codes for CSASGPGAQDEQYL.

A few counts support this clonotype. V usage is TRBV11-1 and J usage is TRBJ1-1; 7 bases fit TRBD1. The V and J ends lost 0 bases and 4 bases, in that order; junction bases with no gene match: 5. The CDR3 is 15 amino acids. The germline CDR1 and CDR2 sequences are SGHAT and FQDESV (reference sequence). CDR3 in amino acids: CASSLAPTGRTEAFF. The CDR3 DNA reads TGTGCCAGCAGCTTAGCCCCGACAGGGCGCACTGAAGCTTTCTTT.

This clonotype was recorded many times. V gene TRBV27 combines with J gene TRBJ1-1; 8 nucleotides line up with TRBD1. Trimming took 6 bases from V and 0 from J; bases not matched to a gene: 3. Germline V lookup: CDR1 MNHEY, CDR2 SMNVEV (reference sequence). The CDR3 spans 14 residues. The CDR3 nucleotides are TGTGCCAGCAGATTGACAGGGGTGAACACTGAAGCTTTCTTT. Amino acid sequence: CASRLTGVNTEAFF.